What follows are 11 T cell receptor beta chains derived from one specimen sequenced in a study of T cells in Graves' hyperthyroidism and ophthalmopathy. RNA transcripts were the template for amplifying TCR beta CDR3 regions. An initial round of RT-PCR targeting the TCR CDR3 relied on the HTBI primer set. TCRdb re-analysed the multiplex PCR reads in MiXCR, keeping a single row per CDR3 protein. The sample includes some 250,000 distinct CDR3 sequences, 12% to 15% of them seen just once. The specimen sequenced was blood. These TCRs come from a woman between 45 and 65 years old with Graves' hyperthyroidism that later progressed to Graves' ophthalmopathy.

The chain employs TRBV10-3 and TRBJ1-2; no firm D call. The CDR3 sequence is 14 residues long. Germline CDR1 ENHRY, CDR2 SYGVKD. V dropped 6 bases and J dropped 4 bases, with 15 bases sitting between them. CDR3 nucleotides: TGTGCCATCAGAGGATTCGAAACGGTCTATGGCTACACCTTC. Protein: CAIRGFETVYGYTF.

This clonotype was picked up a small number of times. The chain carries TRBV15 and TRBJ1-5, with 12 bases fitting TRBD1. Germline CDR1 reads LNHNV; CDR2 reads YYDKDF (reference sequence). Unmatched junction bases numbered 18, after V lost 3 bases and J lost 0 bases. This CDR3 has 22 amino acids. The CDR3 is CATSSHIGTGGVFPFSNQPQHF. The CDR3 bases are TGTGCCACCAGCAGTCATATTGGGACAGGGGGCGTTTTCCCCTTTAGCAATCAGCCCCAGCATTTT.

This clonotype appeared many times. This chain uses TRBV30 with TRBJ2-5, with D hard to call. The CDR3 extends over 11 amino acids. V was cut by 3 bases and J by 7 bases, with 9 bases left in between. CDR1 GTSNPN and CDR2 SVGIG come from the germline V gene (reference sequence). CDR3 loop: CAWRATVTQYF. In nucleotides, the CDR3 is TGTGCCTGGAGGGCGACCGTGACCCAGTACTTC.

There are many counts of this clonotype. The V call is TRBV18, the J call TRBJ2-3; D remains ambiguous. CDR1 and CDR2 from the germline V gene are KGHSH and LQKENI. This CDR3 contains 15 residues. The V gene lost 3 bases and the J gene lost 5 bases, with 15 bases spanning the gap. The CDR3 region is CASSPPKGFGDTQYF. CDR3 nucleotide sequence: TGTGCCAGCTCACCCCCAAAAGGGTTCGGAGATACGCAGTATTTT.

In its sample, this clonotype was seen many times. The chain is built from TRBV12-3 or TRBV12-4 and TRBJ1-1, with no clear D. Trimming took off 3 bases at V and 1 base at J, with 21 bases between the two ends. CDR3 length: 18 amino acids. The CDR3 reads CASSFSRGLSGQNTEAFF. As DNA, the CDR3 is TGTGCCAGCAGTTTTTCCCGAGGACTCAGTGGTCAGAACACTGAAGCTTTCTTT.

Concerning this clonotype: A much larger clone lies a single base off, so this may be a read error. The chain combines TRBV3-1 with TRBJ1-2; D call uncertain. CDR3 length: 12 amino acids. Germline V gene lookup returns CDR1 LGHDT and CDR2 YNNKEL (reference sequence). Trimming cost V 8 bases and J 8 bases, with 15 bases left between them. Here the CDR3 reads CASGSYPNGYTF. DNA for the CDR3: TGTGCCAGCGGCTCCTACCCCAACGGCTACACCTTC.

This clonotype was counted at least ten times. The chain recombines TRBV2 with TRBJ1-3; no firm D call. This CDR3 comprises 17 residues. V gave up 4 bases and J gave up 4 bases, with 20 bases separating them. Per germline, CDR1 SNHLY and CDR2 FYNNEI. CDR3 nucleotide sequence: TGTGCCAGCAGTGGGGCATTTACGGCCCAGCAAGGAAACACCATATATTTT. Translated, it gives CASSGAFTAQQGNTIYF.

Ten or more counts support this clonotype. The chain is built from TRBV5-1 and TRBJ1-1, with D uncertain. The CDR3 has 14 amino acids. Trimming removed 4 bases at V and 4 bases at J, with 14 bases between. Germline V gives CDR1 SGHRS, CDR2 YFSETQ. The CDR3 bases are TGCGCCAGCAGCCCCGCCGCGGGTAGCACTGAAGCTTTCTTT. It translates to CASSPAAGSTEAFF.

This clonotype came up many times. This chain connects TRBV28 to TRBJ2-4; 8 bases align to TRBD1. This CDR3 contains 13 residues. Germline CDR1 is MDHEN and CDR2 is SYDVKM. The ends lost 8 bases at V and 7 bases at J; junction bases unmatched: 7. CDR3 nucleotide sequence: TGTGCCAGCCCTGAGGGGACAGGCAACATTCAGTACTTC. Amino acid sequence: CASPEGTGNIQYF.

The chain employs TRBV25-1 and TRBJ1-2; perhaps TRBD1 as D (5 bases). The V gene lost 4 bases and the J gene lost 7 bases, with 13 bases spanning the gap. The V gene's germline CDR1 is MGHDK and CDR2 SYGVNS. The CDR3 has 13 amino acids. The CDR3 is CASSAGRTSGYTF. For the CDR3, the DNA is TGTGCCAGCAGTGCAGGGAGGACCTCTGGCTACACCTTC.

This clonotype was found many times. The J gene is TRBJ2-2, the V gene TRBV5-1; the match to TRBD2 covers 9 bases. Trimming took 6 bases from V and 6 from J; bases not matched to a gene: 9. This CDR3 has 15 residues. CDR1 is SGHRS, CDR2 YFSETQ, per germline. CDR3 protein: CASTPVAGEAGELFF. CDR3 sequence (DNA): TGCGCCAGCACCCCAGTAGCGGGAGAGGCCGGGGAGCTGTTTTTT.